At least ten counts were recorded for the clone carrying this TCR beta chain. The antigen is not known. The study recruited hyperthyroidism patients aged 18 to 65 who were newly diagnosed, under 2 months' duration. Clinicians made diagnoses from clinical symptoms, serum thyroxine, TRAb, thyroid ultrasound and orbital computed tomography. The sample is drawn from a study of Graves' ophthalmopathy and Graves' hyperthyroidism. For the study at large: Hyperthyroidism qualified as stable when ophthalmopathy did not develop within 18 months of follow-up.

RNA transcripts served as template for amplifying TCR beta CDR3 sequences. Scientists carried out first-round RT-PCR using HTBI primers and then a second-round multiplex PCR. TCRdb reprocessed the multiplex PCR reads with MiXCR, giving one entry per CDR3 protein. Of over a million distinct CDR3 sequences in the sample, approximately 35% were seen once. Points from the study as a whole: Built on 13 signatures, a model told ophthalmopathy apart from stable hyperthyroidism with almost 90% sensitivity and under 83% specificity.

CDR3 length: 14 residues. The ends were cut back, 5 bases at V and 6 bases at J, with 16 bases in the middle. Germline V lookup: CDR1 WSHSY, CDR2 SAAADI. The chain has TRBV10-2 and TRBJ1-1, with D unresolved. The TCR was taken from an adult man with Graves' hyperthyroidism. Specimen: peripheral blood or thyroid tissue (not recorded which). The CDR3 is CASSNSAATPEAFF. The CDR3 DNA follows: TGCGCCAGCAGTAACAGCGCAGCGACCCCTGAAGCTTTCTTT.